The next 30 T cell receptor beta chains were all read from a single sample in a study of T cell repertoires in cytomegalovirus infection. TCRdb passed the reads through MiXCR, listing each CDR3 protein once. The sample holds hundreds of thousands of distinct CDR3 sequences, approximately 18% seen once. The specimen was PBMCs. These receptors originate from a human donor in good health (CMV status not recorded). Some clones in this sample may be carry-over from other donors' samples.

This chain's CDR3 is CATSSLGQVNQPQHF. The CDR3 coding sequence is TGTGCCACCAGCAGTTTAGGACAGGTGAATCAGCCCCAGCATTTT. The chain recombines TRBV15 with TRBJ1-5; 7 positions match TRBD1. The J segment lost 4 bases and the V segment lost 3 bases, leaving 6 bases of the junction unmatched. The length of the CDR3 is 15 residues. Germline V gene data show CDR1 as LNHNV and CDR2 as YYDKDF (reference sequence).

This clonotype was seen at least ten times. The J gene is TRBJ2-2, the V gene TRBV7-9; a possible D gene is TRBD1 (6 bases). V lost 6 bases and J lost 6, with 17 bases in between. Germline CDR1 SEHNR, CDR2 FQNEAQ (reference sequence). CDR3 size: 15 residues. CDR3 sequence reads: CASSPPQGRSGELFF. In nucleotides, the CDR3 is TGTGCCAGCAGTCCCCCACAGGGAAGGTCCGGGGAGCTGTTTTTT.

This chain uses TRBV19 with TRBJ2-1, with 10 bases aligning to TRBD2. The CDR3 is 15 amino acids. J lost 8 bases, V lost 5 bases, and 9 bases had no gene match. Germline CDR1 LNHDA, CDR2 SQIVND (reference sequence). The CDR3 DNA reads TGTGCCAGTAGTCAGTGGCTAGCGGGAGTATATGAGCAGTTCTTC. It specifies CASSQWLAGVYEQFF.

This clonotype was picked up many times. The V gene is TRBV11-2, the J gene TRBJ2-3; D is perhaps TRBD2 (5 bases). The germline V gene encodes CDR1 SGHAT and CDR2 FQNNGV. This CDR3 has 16 amino acids. Trimming took 3 bases from V and 0 from J, leaving 13 bases between them. The CDR3 bases are TGTGCCAGCAGCTTTGGAGGCCTATCTAGCACAGATACGCAGTATTTT. Protein sequence: CASSFGGLSSTDTQYF.

A few counts support this clonotype. The CDR3 spells CASRPGTENTEAFF. In DNA, the CDR3 is TGTGCCAGCAGGCCCGGGACAGAGAACACTGAAGCTTTCTTT. The V and J genes are TRBV5-4 and TRBJ1-1; 7 bases fit TRBD1. In germline, CDR1 is SGHNT, CDR2 YYREEE (reference sequence). This CDR3 has 14 residues. The junction had 5 bases not matched to a gene; V was cut back by 5 bases and J by 1 base. The variable domain in full, completed from reference TRBV5-4 and TRBJ1-1, reads ETGVTQSPTHLIKTRGQQVTLRCSSQSGHNTVSWYQQALGQGPQFIFQYYREEENGRGNFPPRFSGLQFPNYSSELNVNALELDDSALYLCASRPGTENTEAFFGQGTRLTVV.

The chain recombines TRBV6-2 or TRBV6-3 with TRBJ2-1; D call uncertain. The CDR3 is 11 amino acids. V gave up 6 bases and J gave up 12 bases, with 12 bases separating them. Germline CDR1 MNHEY, CDR2 SVGEGT. Here the CDR3 reads CASREEGGQFF. Written as DNA, the CDR3 is TGTGCCAGCAGAGAGGAAGGCGGGCAGTTCTTC.

This clonotype was counted between two and nine times. V is TRBV24-1 and J is TRBJ2-2; a possible D gene is TRBD2 (6 bases). The germline V gene encodes CDR1 KGHDR and CDR2 SFDVKD. The CDR3 is made up of 15 amino acids. V gave up 3 bases and J gave up 6 bases, with 13 bases separating them. Here the CDR3 reads CATSDRGSDAGELFF. As DNA, the CDR3 is TGTGCCACCAGTGATCGGGGGTCTGACGCCGGGGAGCTGTTTTTT.

This clonotype was counted at least ten times. The chain has TRBV19 and TRBJ2-2; TRBD2 agrees at 9 bases. Germline CDR1 is LNHDA and CDR2 is SQIVND (reference sequence). V was clipped by 6 bases and J by 10 bases; unmatched bases: 9. This CDR3 is 14 amino acids long. For the CDR3, the DNA is TGTGCCAGTAGCCAGACTAGCGGCAGACCGGAGCTGTTTTTT. It codes for CASSQTSGRPELFF. The full variable domain, completed using reference TRBV19 and TRBJ2-2, is DGGITQSPKYLFRKEGQNVTLSCEQNLNHDAMYWYRQDPGQGLRLIYYSQIVNDFQKGDIAEGYSVSREKKESFPLTVTSAQKNPTAFYLCASSQTSGRPELFFGEGSRLTVL.

The genes are TRBV20-1 and TRBJ2-1; D remains unclear. V was cut by 1 base and J by 0 bases, with 7 bases left in between. The V gene's germline CDR1 is DFQATT and CDR2 SNEGSKA (reference sequence). The CDR3 is 14 residues long. This CDR3 is CSARVGSSYNEQFF. In DNA, the CDR3 is TGCAGTGCTAGAGTAGGGTCCTCCTACAATGAGCAGTTCTTC.

This rearrangement joins TRBV5-1 to TRBJ1-1; no reliable D call. The V gene's germline CDR1 is SGHRS and CDR2 YFSETQ. This CDR3 has 14 residues. Trimming pared 1 base from V and 0 bases from J, leaving 7 bases between. The DNA of the CDR3 is TGCGCCAGCAGCTTGATGCAGGTGAACACTGAAGCTTTCTTT. It is translated as CASSLMQVNTEAFF.

The J gene is TRBJ1-1, the V gene TRBV12-3 or TRBV12-4, with a weak D call TRBD1 (5 bases). The V and J ends lost 5 bases and 5 bases respectively, with 12 bases between them. The CDR3 is 13 amino acids. The CDR3 reads CASSPGYSTEAFF. DNA for the CDR3: TGTGCCAGCAGTCCAGGGTATTCTACTGAAGCTTTCTTT.

This clonotype was counted at least ten times. The J gene is TRBJ2-5, the V gene TRBV7-6; TRBD2 matches at 8 bases. The CDR3 contains 17 residues. Trimming removed 0 bases from V and 5 bases from J; junction bases left unmatched: 11. The germline V gene encodes CDR1 SGHVS and CDR2 FNYEAQ. The CDR3 DNA reads as TGTGCCAGCAGCTTAGCAAGAGCGGGGGCTCTGGGGGAGACCCAGTACTTC. This translates into CASSLARAGALGETQYF.

CDR3 residues: CAISVSGGTEAFF. CDR3 DNA sequence: TGTGCCATCAGTGTGTCAGGGGGTACTGAAGCTTTCTTT. The chain employs TRBV10-3 and TRBJ1-1; 7 bases agree with TRBD1. With V trimmed by 4 bases and J by 5 bases, 4 bases remained unmatched. The CDR3 contains 13 residues. Germline V gene lookup returns CDR1 ENHRY and CDR2 SYGVKD.

This chain links TRBV2 with TRBJ1-2, with 7 positions matching TRBD1. This CDR3 has 13 amino acids. Losses at the gene ends were 6 bases for V and 4 bases for J; bases not matched to a gene: 5. Germline loops: CDR1 SNHLY, CDR2 FYNNEI. This CDR3 is CASRLTGIYGYTF. CDR3 DNA sequence: TGTGCCAGCAGATTGACAGGGATCTATGGCTACACCTTC.

The chain has TRBV27 and TRBJ1-1; 8 bases are a match to TRBD1. CDR3 length: 12 amino acids. Germline V gene sequence: CDR1 MNHEY, CDR2 SMNVEV (reference sequence). With V trimmed by 10 bases and J by 8 bases, 9 bases remained unmatched. CDR3 DNA: TGTGCCATTAAAAAACAGGGGGGGGAAGCTTTCTTT. Translating it yields CAIKKQGGEAFF.

This clonotype was detected only a few times. The rearrangement uses TRBV12-3 or TRBV12-4 and TRBJ2-1; possible D gene TRBD2, 5 bases. The CDR3 runs 14 residues. V dropped 0 bases and J dropped 7 bases, with 10 bases sitting between them. The CDR3 loop is CASSLAGAINEQFF. For the CDR3, the DNA is TGTGCCAGCAGTTTAGCGGGAGCTATTAATGAGCAGTTCTTC.

V is TRBV5-1 and J is TRBJ2-7; TRBD2 is a possible D gene (7 bases). With 0 bases removed from V and 2 bases from J, the gap between germline ends came to 15 bases. Germline CDR1 is SGHRS and CDR2 is YFSETQ. The CDR3 extends over 16 amino acids. The CDR3 region is CASSLGGGLAAYEQYF. For the CDR3, the DNA is TGCGCCAGCAGCTTGGGAGGGGGGCTAGCGGCCTACGAGCAGTACTTC.

This chain joins TRBV5-4 and TRBJ1-1; D is unclear. Trimming removed 4 bases from V and 1 base from J, with 14 bases in between. The germline gives CDR1 SGHNT, CDR2 YYREEE (reference sequence). The CDR3 has 15 amino acids. The CDR3 DNA sequence: TGTGCCAGCAGCGGCCGAGGGCAGGCGAACACTGAAGCTTTCTTT. This sequence encodes CASSGRGQANTEAFF.

The sample holds many counts of this clonotype. This sequence joins TRBV7-2 and TRBJ2-3; D is possibly TRBD1 or TRBD2 (5 bases each). This CDR3 is built from 16 residues. Trimming stripped 9 bases from V and 3 bases from J, with 22 bases between. From germline, CDR1 is SGHTA and CDR2 FQGNSA. CDR3 residues: CARGRGGTRITDTQYF. In DNA, the CDR3 is TGTGCCAGAGGGCGTGGGGGAACCCGAATAACAGATACGCAGTATTTT.

The chain couples TRBV27 to TRBJ2-7; D is perhaps TRBD2 (6 bases). Trimming stripped 4 bases from V and 2 bases from J, with 12 bases between. The CDR3 consists of 14 residues. The germline V gene encodes CDR1 MNHEY and CDR2 SMNVEV (reference sequence). The CDR3 nucleotides are TGTGCCAGCAGTTCCGGGACTGAGACCTACGAGCAGTACTTC. It specifies CASSSGTETYEQYF.

The rearrangement joins TRBV9 to TRBJ2-3; tentatively, D is TRBD1 (7 bases). Per the germline V gene, CDR1 is SGDLS and CDR2 is YYNGEE. The V and J ends lost 4 bases and 5 bases respectively, with 20 bases between them. The CDR3 consists of 16 residues. The CDR3 DNA reads TGTGCCAGCAGCAGGCGACAGGGAGGTACTGAAGATACGCAGTATTTT. Protein product: CASSRRQGGTEDTQYF.

The sample holds a few counts of this clonotype. The chain is built from TRBV28 and TRBJ1-5; D possibly corresponds to TRBD1 (6 bases). CDR3 length equals 17 residues. V lost 2 bases to trimming and J lost 0 bases, with 14 bases between them. Germline values: CDR1 MDHEN, CDR2 SYDVKM. The CDR3 here is CASSLQGQTLSNQPQHF. Here the CDR3 DNA reads TGTGCCAGCAGTTTACAAGGACAGACTCTTAGCAATCAGCCCCAGCATTTT.

This chain joins TRBV19 and TRBJ2-1; TRBD1 is a possible D gene (7 bases). Trimming left V 6 bases short and J 11 bases short, with 14 bases between. CDR1 is LNHDA and CDR2 is SQIVND in the germline V gene (reference sequence). There are 12 residues in the CDR3. The CDR3 is CASSHGGGQQFF. The CDR3, as DNA: TGTGCCAGTAGCCATGGAGGGGGCCAGCAGTTCTTC.

The chain employs TRBV7-4 and TRBJ2-1; 8 bases are shared with TRBD1. This CDR3 spans 15 amino acids. V lost 5 bases, J lost 8 bases, and 11 bases stayed unmatched. Germline V lookup: CDR1 SGHVT, CDR2 SQSDAQ. The CDR3 DNA reads as TGTGCCAGCAGCCGTACCGGGACAGGTGGGGATGAGCAGTTCTTC. Translated: CASSRTGTGGDEQFF. The full variable domain, its missing parts supplied by reference TRBV7-4 and TRBJ2-1, is GAGVSQSPRYKVAKRGRDVALRCDSISGHVTLYWYRQTLGQGSEVLTYSQSDAQRDKSGRPSGRFSAERPERSVSTLKIQRTEQGDSAVYLCASSRTGTGGDEQFFGPGTRLTVL.

This clonotype came up a few times. This CDR3 is CASSPDRGREQYF. CDR3 sequence (DNA): TGTGCCAGCAGCCCGGACAGGGGGCGGGAGCAGTACTTC. The chain links TRBV11-2 to TRBJ2-7, with 11 bases aligning to TRBD1. Germline V gene data show CDR1 as SGHAT and CDR2 as FQNNGV. V lost 5 bases and J lost 7; bases outside the gene matches: 4. This CDR3 contains 13 residues.

In this sample, this clonotype turned up many times. The chain recombines TRBV12-3 or TRBV12-4 with TRBJ1-6, with 9 bases fitting TRBD1. The CDR3 loop spans 15 amino acids. V gave up 6 bases and J gave up 10 bases; unmatched junction bases: 10. The CDR3 region is CASRYRDRDRSPLHF. Here the CDR3 DNA reads TGTGCCAGCAGATACCGGGACAGGGATCGATCACCCCTCCACTTT.

This clonotype was seen ten or more times. The gene calls are TRBV7-9 and TRBJ2-7; a possible D gene is TRBD1 (6 bases). Trimming shortened V by 1 base and J by 3 bases, and 7 bases separated the two germline ends. The CDR3 sequence is 13 residues long. Germline values: CDR1 SEHNR, CDR2 FQNEAQ (reference sequence). CDR3 sequence: CASSLGQDYEQYF. In DNA form, the CDR3 reads TGTGCCAGCAGCTTAGGACAGGACTACGAGCAGTACTTC.

This clonotype was detected only a few times. V and J are TRBV28 and TRBJ2-1; the match to TRBD1 covers 11 bases. After removal of 3 bases from V and 14 bases from J, the junction contained 9 bases not matched to a gene. Germline lookup yields CDR1 MDHEN and CDR2 SYDVKM. The CDR3 sequence is 14 residues long. The CDR3 DNA reads TGTGCCAGCAGTTTTCGGGACAGGGGGTCGGGGGAGTTCTTC. This encodes CASSFRDRGSGEFF.

This clonotype came up many times. The chain joins TRBV12-3 or TRBV12-4 to TRBJ1-2; the D is unclear. The V and J ends lost 1 base and 8 bases respectively, with 14 bases between them. There are 14 residues in the CDR3. The CDR3 DNA follows: TGTGCCAGCAGTTTAGGACCTGCCCAAGAGGGCTACACCTTC. Translating it yields CASSLGPAQEGYTF.

This clonotype has a handful of counts. This chain uses TRBV7-8 with TRBJ1-1, with 9 bases aligning to TRBD1. Trimming took 4 bases from V and 7 from J; bases not matched to a gene: 10. Germline assignment: CDR1 SGHVS and CDR2 FQNEAQ. There are 15 residues in the CDR3. CDR3 bases: TGTGCCAGCAGCTCCTCGACAGGGGGGATCGTTGAAGCTTTCTTT. It codes for CASSSSTGGIVEAFF.